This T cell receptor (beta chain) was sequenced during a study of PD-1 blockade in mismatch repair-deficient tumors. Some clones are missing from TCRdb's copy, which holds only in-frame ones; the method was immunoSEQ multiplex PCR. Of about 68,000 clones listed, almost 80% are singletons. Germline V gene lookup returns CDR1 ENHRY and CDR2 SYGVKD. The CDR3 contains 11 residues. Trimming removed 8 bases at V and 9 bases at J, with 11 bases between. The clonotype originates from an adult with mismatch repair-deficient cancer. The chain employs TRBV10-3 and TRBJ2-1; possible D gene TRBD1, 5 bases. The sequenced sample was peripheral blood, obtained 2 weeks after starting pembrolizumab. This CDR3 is CAIGTQGEQFF. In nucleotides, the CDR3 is TGTGCCATCGGAACGCAGGGTGAGCAGTTCTTC.